This is a list of T cell receptor beta chains from one sample in a study of cytomegalovirus exposure and HLA in healthy donors. Produced via immunoSEQ multiplex PCR; TCRdb's table is partial and in-frame only. The data hold 120,000 or so clones, with about two thirds observed a single time. What was sequenced was PBMCs. All receptors come from a woman in her forties in good health and CMV-seropositive. The CDR3 runs from the conserved cysteine through the conserved F or W. The size field is filled for only some rows; it gives once, few, many or a size class.

j_call v_call clone_size cdr3_aa
TRBJ2-5 TRBV2 - CASSEATSGGLLETQYF
TRBJ1-1 TRBV15 once CATTRRRGETEAFF
TRBJ1-3 TRBV7-2 once CASSGSSSGNTIYF
TRBJ1-2 TRBV6-1 - CASRLGGDGVGYTF
TRBJ1-1 TRBV6-6 - CASSTGMNTEAFF
TRBJ2-7 TRBV6-5 few CASSRLAGSSYEQYF
TRBJ1-1 TRBV14 - CASSQVPGAEAFF
TRBJ1-6 TRBV4-3 - CASSQDVRVGSPLHF
TRBJ1-6 TRBV7-8 - CASSVTDVNSPLHF
- TRBV5-6 - CASSVDTYEQYF
TRBJ2-3 TRBV4-3 - CASSQVRLEHSEWADTQYF
TRBJ1-5 TRBV15 - CATSMDPGGNQPQHF
TRBJ1-2 TRBV4-3 - CASSQGGQGVNYGYTF
TRBJ1-3 TRBV5-8 - CASSPTGTAGNTIYF
TRBJ2-3 TRBV9 few CASSVEGGWGGPNTQYF
TRBJ2-7 TRBV6-1 - CASRNPGQGYEQYF
TRBJ1-5 TRBV7-2 - CASSHRGQPQHF
TRBJ1-1 TRBV5-6 - CASSLRFGRVNTEAFF
TRBJ1-6 TRBV4-3 - CASSQGTTAPLHF
TRBJ2-7 TRBV13 - CASSLRGAAEQYF
TRBJ1-2 TRBV2 - CASTMRDRGDYGYTF
TRBJ2-7 TRBV11-2 - CASITGIANSYEQYF
TRBJ2-7 TRBV14 once CASSQAGTGYSEQYF
TRBJ2-6 TRBV6-4 - CASSPQGTAGANVLTF
TRBJ1-3 TRBV4-1 - CASSQDQEGLASGNTIYF
TRBJ2-5 TRBV9 - CASSASTGLQETQYF
TRBJ1-1 TRBV5-4 - CASSSDGATLNTEAFF
TRBJ1-1 TRBV6-5 - CASSSQITEAFF
TRBJ1-2 TRBV10-3 - CAPRGGYGYTF
TRBJ2-7 TRBV7-2 - CASAGAYEQYF
TRBJ2-2 TRBV7-9 few CASSFALANTGELFF
TRBJ2-7 TRBV5-6 once CASSPGDGPYEQYF
TRBJ1-2 TRBV5-4 - CASRQTEGSNYGYTF
TRBJ2-7 TRBV7-2 few CASSLTGGVREQYF
TRBJ1-1 TRBV5-4 - CASSLAQTANTEAFF
TRBJ1-1 TRBV19 - CASRSSWGEAFF
TRBJ2-7 TRBV6-5 once CASSYTTGYGYEQYF
TRBJ1-3 TRBV11-1 few CASSLQGHTIYF
TRBJ1-6 TRBV27 - CASSLSRESPLHF
TRBJ2-1 TRBV4-1 - CASSQGVGGAGSSYNEQFF
TRBJ2-2 TRBV7-3 - CASSLGGPPGELFF
TRBJ1-6 TRBV7-8 few CASSPRGGQGANSPLHF
TRBJ1-2 TRBV7-8 - CASSSTGTAYGYTF
TRBJ1-2 TRBV15 few CATSLPRGYGYTF
TRBJ2-7 TRBV2 - CASTPEAGSGEQYF
TRBJ2-3 TRBV6-1 few CASTPGGTDTQYF
TRBJ2-2 TRBV2 - CASEWGLMNTGELFF
TRBJ1-2 TRBV2 - CASSATDRSTGYTF
TRBJ1-1 TRBV7-2 - CASSPQGARATEAFF
TRBJ2-7 TRBV6-1 - CASNTGQGDLYEQYF
TRBJ1-4 TRBV2 few CASSGAGGRANEKLFF
TRBJ2-3 TRBV15 once CATSISGGFTDTQYF
TRBJ1-5 TRBV5-4 - CASSLGRNQPQHF
TRBJ2-7 TRBV7-2 few CASSYTGTYEQYF
TRBJ1-1 TRBV9 - CASSSWNTEAFF
TRBJ1-3 TRBV29-1 - CSVEQGAYNTIYF
TRBJ1-1 TRBV14 - CASSQSQTGNTEAFF
TRBJ2-1 TRBV7-3 few CASSAGVDNEQFF
TRBJ2-7 TRBV7-9 - CASSLEGDYEQYF
TRBJ1-1 TRBV29-1 - CSVADLLGATEAFF